The 24 T cell receptor beta chains presented below share a single source sample, sequenced in a study of T cell changes during pregnancy in multiple sclerosis. The data were produced by immunoSEQ multiplex PCR, yet TCRdb's version contains in-frame clones alone and is incomplete. The sample lists nearly 70,000 clones, about 92% seen once, with around 1.3% in the top ten. Source: peripheral blood, taken in the second trimester of pregnancy. These TCRs come from a female donor in good health, enrolled as a control in a pregnancy study.

V gene TRBV5-1 combines with J gene TRBJ2-7, with TRBD1 identical over 7 bases. Germline CDR1 is SGHRS and CDR2 is YFSETQ. J was trimmed by 5 bases and V by 5 bases; bases with no gene match: 7. The CDR3 is 13 residues long. CDR3 nucleotide sequence: TGCGCCAGCAGTCGAACAGGGGACAACGAGCAGTACTTC. This encodes CASSRTGDNEQYF.

The chain links TRBV18 to TRBJ2-1, with 10 bases that match TRBD1. The CDR3 is made up of 15 amino acids. V dropped 8 bases and J dropped 7; count of bases not matched to a gene: 11. The germline gives CDR1 KGHSH, CDR2 LQKENI. CDR3 protein: CASRSGTGDLNEQFF. CDR3 in DNA: TGTGCCAGCCGGTCCGGGACAGGGGATCTTAATGAGCAGTTCTTC.

The chain uses TRBV28 and TRBJ1-3; 8 nucleotides match TRBD1. The CDR3 extends over 15 amino acids. The germline gives CDR1 MDHEN, CDR2 SYDVKM. After removal of 9 bases from V and 3 bases from J, the junction contained 10 bases not matched to a gene. Here the CDR3 DNA reads TGTGCCAGTTCAGCCAGGGGGCTGAGTGGAAACACCATATATTTT. It translates to CASSARGLSGNTIYF.

J is TRBJ2-5 and V is TRBV2, with a tentative D call TRBD1 (6 bases). Per germline, CDR1 SNHLY and CDR2 FYNNEI. This CDR3 has 15 residues. Trimming left V 6 bases short and J 5 bases short, with 19 bases between. This CDR3 is CASRFDSGRGETQYF. The CDR3 coding sequence is TGTGCCAGCAGATTCGACTCGGGAAGGGGGGAGACCCAGTACTTC.

CDR3 amino acids: CASSSGVGTGTDTQYF. In nucleotides, the CDR3 is TGTGCCAGCAGCTCCGGTGTTGGGACAGGCACAGATACGCAGTATTTT. This chain uses TRBV7-3 with TRBJ2-3, with 7 nucleotides matching TRBD1. Trimming at V came to 4 bases and at J to 1 base, leaving 8 bases not matched to a gene. This CDR3 region has 16 residues. Germline loops: CDR1 SGHTA, CDR2 FQGTGA. The variable domain in full, with the rest retrieved from reference TRBV7-3 and TRBJ2-3, is GAGVSQTPSNKVTEKGKYVELRCDPISGHTALYWYRQSLGQGPEFLIYFQGTGAADDSGLPNDRFFAVRPEGSVSTLKIQRTERGDSAVYLCASSSGVGTGTDTQYFGPGTRLTVL.

The V and J genes are TRBV29-1 and TRBJ2-2; 7 bases match TRBD2. Trimming took 2 bases from V and 3 from J; bases not matched to a gene: 9. The CDR3 runs 16 residues. CDR1 is SQVTM, CDR2 ANQGSEA, per germline. CDR3 nucleotide sequence: TGCAGCGTTGAAATGAGCGGGGCCCTAGACACCGGGGAGCTGTTTTTT. It specifies CSVEMSGALDTGELFF.

DNA for the CDR3: TGTGCCAGCAGCTTAGTACCAGGGATCTACGAGCAGTACTTC. Translation: CASSLVPGIYEQYF. This rearrangement joins TRBV7-2 to TRBJ2-7; tentatively, D is TRBD1 (5 bases). V lost 1 base and J 3 bases, leaving 10 bases between the germline ends. Looked up from germline, CDR1 is SGHTA and CDR2 is FQGNSA. The CDR3 loop spans 14 amino acids.

V and J are TRBV4-1 and TRBJ1-1; perhaps TRBD1 as D (5 bases). V was shortened by 1 base and J by 0 bases, with 12 bases between the two germline ends. CDR3 length equals 16 residues. Germline V CDR1 and CDR2: MGHRA, YSYEKL. The CDR3 spells CASSQVRQLVNTEAFF. DNA for the CDR3: TGCGCCAGCAGCCAAGTGCGACAGTTGGTGAACACTGAAGCTTTCTTT.

The chain couples TRBV19 to TRBJ2-5; possibly TRBD2 for D (6 bases). The CDR3 extends over 13 amino acids. V was trimmed by 10 bases and J by 1 base, leaving 13 bases between them. Germline assignment: CDR1 LNHDA and CDR2 SQIVND (reference sequence). The CDR3 loop is CATTEGSQETQYF. CDR3 DNA: TGTGCCACTACGGAGGGGAGCCAAGAGACCCAGTACTTC.

This clone was counted between two and nine times. V is TRBV5-1 and J is TRBJ1-3; D ambiguous. The germline V and J ends were trimmed by 2 bases and 3 bases, with 15 bases remaining between them. The CDR3 loop spans 16 amino acids. Germline CDR1 reads SGHRS; CDR2 reads YFSETQ. The DNA for the CDR3 is TGCGCCAGCAGCTTATCCCCCAGCGCTCTTGGAAACACCATATATTTT. Translated: CASSLSPSALGNTIYF.

This clone was seen once. The chain carries TRBV5-6 and TRBJ2-7; 7 bases are shared with TRBD2. Germline assignment: CDR1 SGHDT and CDR2 YYEEEE. J gave up 6 bases and V 5 bases, and 2 bases lay outside the gene matches. There are 11 residues in the CDR3. This chain's CDR3 is CASSTGGEQYF. The DNA of the CDR3 is TGTGCCAGCAGTACGGGGGGCGAGCAGTACTTC. The whole variable domain, remainder taken from reference TRBV5-6 and TRBJ2-7, is DAGVTQSPTHLIKTRGQQVTLRCSPKSGHDTVSWYQQALGQGPQFIFQYYEEEERQRGNFPDRFSGHQFPNYSSELNVNALLLGDSALYLCASSTGGEQYFGPGTRLTVT.

V is TRBV4-2 and J is TRBJ1-3, with D tentatively TRBD1 (5 bases). Per germline, CDR1 LGHNA and CDR2 YNFKEQ. This CDR3 is built from 13 residues. V gave up 8 bases and J gave up 0 bases, with 8 bases separating them. CDR3 DNA: TGTGCCAGCGGGGACTTCTCTGGAAACACCATATATTTT. It is translated as CASGDFSGNTIYF.

CDR3 in DNA: TGCGCCTCACAAGGAACAGCGGGAGGGTACACCGGGGAGCTGTTTTTT. This codes for CASQGTAGGYTGELFF. The rearrangement links TRBV5-1 to TRBJ2-2; 10 nucleotides line up with TRBD2. There are 16 residues in the CDR3. V lost 10 bases to trimming and J lost 3 bases; unmatched junction nucleotides: 12. From germline, CDR1 is SGHRS and CDR2 YFSETQ.

The gene calls are TRBV7-8 and TRBJ2-5; D remains unclear. CDR1 is SGHVS and CDR2 is FQNEAQ in the germline V gene. The CDR3 has 15 amino acids. Trimming took 0 bases from V and 0 from J, leaving 8 bases between them. As DNA, the CDR3 is TGTGCCAGCAGCTTAGCAGTCGGGTACCAAGAGACCCAGTACTTC. As protein: CASSLAVGYQETQYF. Full variable domain (rest looked up from reference TRBV7-8 and TRBJ2-5): GAGVSQSPRYKVAKRGQDVALRCDPISGHVSLFWYQQALGQGPEFLTYFQNEAQLDKSGLPSDRFFAERPEGSVSTLKIQRTQQEDSAVYLCASSLAVGYQETQYFGPGTRLLVL.

The chain uses TRBV4-3 and TRBJ1-5; no reliable D call. Germline loops: CDR1 LGHNA, CDR2 YSLEER. The length of the CDR3 is 15 residues. The V and J ends lost 2 bases and 2 bases respectively, with 10 bases between them. The CDR3 sequence is CASSQPCGGNQPQHF. The CDR3 DNA is TGCGCCAGCAGCCAACCATGCGGGGGCAATCAGCCCCAGCATTTT.

The J gene is TRBJ2-7, the V gene TRBV14, with TRBD2 identical over 12 bases. Germline CDR1 reads SGHDN; CDR2 reads FVKESK. J lost 3 bases, V lost 8 bases, and 2 bases had no gene match. This CDR3 comprises 13 residues. The CDR3 bases are TGTGCCAGCGGGACTAGCGGGTTCTACGAGCAGTACTTC. It codes for CASGTSGFYEQYF.

This clone was counted once. The V call is TRBV6-5, the J call TRBJ1-4, with D possibly matching TRBD1 (5 bases). The CDR3 sequence is 15 residues long. V gave up 0 bases and J gave up 4 bases, with 9 bases separating them. Germline V gene lookup returns CDR1 MNHEY and CDR2 SVGAGI. Here the CDR3 reads CASSYSNGGNEKLFF. Written as DNA, the CDR3 is TGTGCCAGCAGTTACTCGAACGGGGGTAATGAAAAACTGTTTTTT.

The J gene is TRBJ2-7, the V gene TRBV11-2; no clear D. V lost 2 bases and J lost 2, with 13 bases in between. This CDR3 has 15 amino acids. CDR1 is SGHAT and CDR2 is FQNNGV in the germline V gene. CDR3 bases: TGTGCCAGCAGCTTAAAGTCAGGTCGTACCTACGAGCAGTACTTC. It translates to CASSLKSGRTYEQYF. Complete variable domain (other parts from reference TRBV11-2 and TRBJ2-7): EAGVAQSPRYKIIEKRQSVAFWCNPISGHATLYWYQQILGQGPKLLIQFQNNGVVDDSQLPKDRFSAERLKGVDSTLKIQPAKLEDSAVYLCASSLKSGRTYEQYFGPGTRLTVT.

The count of this clone is one. The chain has TRBV2 and TRBJ2-7; 8 positions match TRBD2. The CDR3 has 15 residues. From germline, CDR1 is SNHLY and CDR2 FYNNEI. J was trimmed by 4 bases and V by 4 bases; bases with no gene match: 9. CDR3 residues: CASSAEAGERYEQYF. DNA for the CDR3: TGTGCCAGCAGTGCCGAAGCGGGAGAGCGGTACGAGCAGTACTTC. The whole variable domain, filled in from reference TRBV2 and TRBJ2-7, reads EPEVTQTPSHQVTQMGQEVILRCVPISNHLYFYWYRQILGQKVEFLVSFYNNEISEKSEIFDDQFSVERPDGSNFTLKIRSTKLEDSAMYFCASSAEAGERYEQYFGPGTRLTVT.

This sequence joins TRBV5-1 and TRBJ2-3; TRBD2 aligns across 10 bases. The V gene's germline CDR1 is SGHRS and CDR2 YFSETQ. The CDR3 extends over 21 amino acids. V gave up 1 base and J gave up 3 bases; unmatched junction bases: 20. CDR3 DNA: TGCGCCAGCAGCTTGAGGCCTGTACTAGCGGGAAACAAGGCGGAGACAGATACGCAGTATTTT. Its translation is CASSLRPVLAGNKAETDTQYF.

The J gene is TRBJ1-6, the V gene TRBV30, with TRBD1 as a possible D gene (5 bases). This CDR3 has 16 residues. CDR1 is GTSNPN, CDR2 SVGIG, per germline (reference sequence). Trimming took 5 bases from V and 4 from J, leaving 18 bases between them. In nucleotides, the CDR3 is TGTGCCTGGGAAGGGACTCCAAAAGCGTATAATTCACCCCTCCACTTT. Protein: CAWEGTPKAYNSPLHF. Filled out from reference TRBV30 and TRBJ1-6, the complete variable domain reads SQTIHQWPATLVQPVGSPLSLECTVEGTSNPNLYWYRQAAGRGLQLLFYSVGIGQISSEVPQNLSASRPQDRQFILSSKKLLLSDSGFYLCAWEGTPKAYNSPLHFGNGTRLTVT.

The DNA for the CDR3 is TGTGCCAGCAGCCCCTTGAGCGGGAGTATAGACGAGCAGTACTTC. Translating it yields CASSPLSGSIDEQYF. The chain employs TRBV7-9 and TRBJ2-7, with 8 bases matching TRBD2. CDR1 is SEHNR, CDR2 FQNEAQ, per germline (reference sequence). After removal of 5 bases from V and 5 bases from J, the junction contained 11 bases not matched to a gene. The CDR3 is made up of 15 amino acids.

J is TRBJ2-5 and V is TRBV15, with D maybe TRBD1 (5 bases). V was cut by 1 base and J by 1 base, with 16 bases left in between. Germline CDR1 reads LNHNV; CDR2 reads YYDKDF (reference sequence). CDR3 length equals 17 residues. In nucleotides, the CDR3 is TGTGCCACCAGCAGAGTCCGACAGTATGTCCTCCAAGAGACCCAGTACTTC. Residues: CATSRVRQYVLQETQYF.

The chain carries TRBV4-3 and TRBJ2-1; D is perhaps TRBD1 (7 bases). From germline, CDR1 is LGHNA and CDR2 YSLEER. The V and J ends lost 1 base and 0 bases respectively, with 10 bases between them. The CDR3 totals 16 residues. CDR3 nucleotide sequence: TGCGCCAGCAGCCAAGCAGGGGGAGGCTCCTACAATGAGCAGTTCTTC. It specifies CASSQAGGGSYNEQFF.